This T cell receptor (beta chain) derives from a study of OX40 agonist ivuxolimab in advanced cancers. Looking at the study overall: The study reported partial responses in three patients: one hepatocellular carcinoma, two cutaneous melanoma. Findings and limits, study-wide: At 0.1 to 3.0 mg/kg, clonal expansion of CD4+ and CD8+ blood T cells had occurred by week 6. Expanded peripheral T cell antigen specificity was not determined.

At cycle 4 day 1, cycle 7 day 1, and baseline, blood was sampled. The repertoire was sequenced with immunoSEQ multiplex PCR; TCRdb's copy has only in-frame clones and lacks some. This table holds about 41,000 clones, about 83% found once. Per germline, CDR1 MNHEY and CDR2 SMNVEV (reference sequence). This CDR3 contains 15 residues. The ends lost 5 bases at V and 3 bases at J; junction bases unmatched: 5. A note on this clone: The antigen is undetermined.

The material sequenced was CD4+ or CD8+ T cells sorted from blood, taken in a trial of the OX40 agonist ivuxolimab. The chain recombines TRBV27 with TRBJ2-1, with TRBD1 matching over 9 bases. The sequence derives from an adult with an advanced solid tumor such as melanoma, head and neck, liver or kidney cancer. The CDR3 here is CASSGTGHVYNEQFF. As DNA, the CDR3 is TGTGCCAGCAGTGGGACAGGGCACGTCTACAATGAGCAGTTCTTC.